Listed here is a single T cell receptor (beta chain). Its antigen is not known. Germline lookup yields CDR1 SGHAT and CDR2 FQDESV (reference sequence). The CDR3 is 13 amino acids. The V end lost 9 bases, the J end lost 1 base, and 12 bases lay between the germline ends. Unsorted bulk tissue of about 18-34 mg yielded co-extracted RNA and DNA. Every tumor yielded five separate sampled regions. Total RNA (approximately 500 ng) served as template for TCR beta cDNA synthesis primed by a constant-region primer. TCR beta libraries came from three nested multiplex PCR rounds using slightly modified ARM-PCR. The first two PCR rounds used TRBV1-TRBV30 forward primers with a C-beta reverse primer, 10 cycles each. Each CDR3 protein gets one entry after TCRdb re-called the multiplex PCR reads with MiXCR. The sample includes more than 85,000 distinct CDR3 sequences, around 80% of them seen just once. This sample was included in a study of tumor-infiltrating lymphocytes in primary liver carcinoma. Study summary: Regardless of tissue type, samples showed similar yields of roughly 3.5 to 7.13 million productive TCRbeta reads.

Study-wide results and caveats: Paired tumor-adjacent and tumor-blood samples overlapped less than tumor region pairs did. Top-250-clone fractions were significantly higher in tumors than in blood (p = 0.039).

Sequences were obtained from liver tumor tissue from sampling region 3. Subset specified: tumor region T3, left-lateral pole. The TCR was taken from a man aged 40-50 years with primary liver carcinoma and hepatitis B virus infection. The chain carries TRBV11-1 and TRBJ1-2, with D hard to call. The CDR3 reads CARSTVHNYGYTF. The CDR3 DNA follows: TGTGCCAGAAGCACGGTCCATAACTATGGCTACACCTTC.